Each of the 23 T cell receptor beta chains below was sequenced from the same sample in a study of blood T cell repertoires in COVID-19. The table came from immunoSEQ multiplex PCR; TCRdb's copy has only in-frame clones and leaves some out. The table has some 130,000 clones, 65% to 90% seen once; the top ten hold around 2.3%. Sequenced: PBMCs or T cells enriched from blood (not recorded which). These receptors were taken from a woman aged 50 to 60 who had recovered from COVID-19.

The rearrangement uses TRBV6-4 and TRBJ1-4; the D gene is possibly TRBD1 (6 bases). Between the trimmed V and J ends, which lost 10 bases and 7 bases, there was a span of 13 bases. In germline, CDR1 is MRHNA, CDR2 SNTAGT. This CDR3 contains 12 residues. DNA for the CDR3: TGTGCCAACCGGACAGACGGTGAAAAACTGTTTTTT. Amino acids: CANRTDGEKLFF.

The chain uses TRBV2 and TRBJ2-7, with 8 bases that match TRBD1. Trimming cost V 6 bases and J 3 bases; bases outside gene matches: 10. The CDR3 covers 15 residues. Germline-derived CDR1 and CDR2 are SNHLY and FYNNEI. CDR3 amino acids: CASRDWTGKVYEQYF. DNA for the CDR3: TGTGCCAGCAGGGATTGGACAGGGAAGGTCTACGAGCAGTACTTC.

The chain carries TRBV7-6 and TRBJ1-4, with 10 bases that match TRBD1. Germline loops: CDR1 SGHVS, CDR2 FNYEAQ. The ends lost 5 bases at V and 7 bases at J; junction bases unmatched: 10. The CDR3 is made up of 16 amino acids. Written as DNA, the CDR3 is TGTGCCAGCAGCCCGACAGGGGGCGTCCTCGGTGAAAAACTGTTTTTT. Its protein is CASSPTGGVLGEKLFF.

J is TRBJ2-5 and V is TRBV7-2, with 10 bases matching TRBD2. This CDR3 region has 15 residues. Unmatched junction bases numbered 13, after V lost 5 bases and J lost 10 bases. Germline assignment: CDR1 SGHTA and CDR2 FQGNSA. CDR3 amino acids: CASSQGGVGLASQYF. The CDR3 nucleotides are TGTGCCAGCAGCCAAGGGGGGGTGGGACTAGCGAGCCAGTACTTC. The variable domain in full, completed from reference TRBV7-2 and TRBJ2-5, reads GAGVSQSPSNKVTEKGKDVELRCDPISGHTALYWYRQSLGQGLEFLIYFQGNSAPDKSGLPSDRFSAERTGGSVSTLTIQRTQQEDSAVYLCASSQGGVGLASQYFGPGTRLLVL.

The chain uses TRBV4-2 and TRBJ1-2, with D perhaps TRBD1 (6 bases). V dropped 1 base and J dropped 7 bases, with 25 bases sitting between them. The CDR3 length is 18 residues. Germline CDR1 LGHNA, CDR2 YNFKEQ. The CDR3 here is CASSQASGGRGVVGGYTF. The CDR3 DNA follows: TGTGCCAGCAGCCAAGCCTCAGGAGGGAGGGGGGTGGTTGGTGGCTACACCTTC.

The chain carries TRBV5-4 and TRBJ2-5; 7 nucleotides line up with TRBD2. Germline V lookup: CDR1 SGHNT, CDR2 YYREEE (reference sequence). Trimming removed 8 bases from V and 1 base from J; junction bases left unmatched: 11. The CDR3 runs 15 residues. The CDR3 DNA is TGTGCCAGTCGGGGGAGCGGGGTTGGCCAAGAGACCCAGTACTTC. Encoded protein: CASRGSGVGQETQYF.

This chain links TRBV27 with TRBJ1-4; no clear D. This CDR3 contains 16 residues. The germline V gene encodes CDR1 MNHEY and CDR2 SMNVEV (reference sequence). V was clipped by 2 bases and J by 8 bases, with 18 bases between them. CDR3 in DNA: TGTGCCAGCAGTTTAAGTCCCTCTAACGGTCGAGAAAAACTGTTTTTT. Translation: CASSLSPSNGREKLFF.

V usage is TRBV30 and J usage is TRBJ1-6; D might be TRBD1 (5 bases). This CDR3 contains 12 residues. V was clipped by 7 bases and J by 10 bases, with 14 bases between them. The germline CDR1 and CDR2 sequences are GTSNPN and SVGIG (reference sequence). CDR3 DNA: TGTGCCTCTCTCAGGGAAGGATCACCCCTCCACTTT. Translating it yields CASLREGSPLHF.

The chain uses TRBV6-5 and TRBJ2-7; TRBD2 aligns across 7 bases. The J segment lost 6 bases and the V segment lost 6 bases, leaving 2 bases of the junction unmatched. Per the germline V gene, CDR1 is MNHEY and CDR2 is SVGAGI. There are 11 residues in the CDR3. CDR3 region: CASRTSREQYF. Here the CDR3 DNA reads TGTGCCAGCAGGACTAGCCGCGAGCAGTACTTC.

This chain links TRBV7-2 with TRBJ1-3; 10 positions agree with TRBD1. Per the germline V gene, CDR1 is SGHTA and CDR2 is FQGNSA. V gave up 5 bases and J gave up 0 bases; unmatched junction bases: 4. The CDR3 is made up of 16 amino acids. CDR3 residues: CASSPGQGYSGNTIYF. The CDR3 DNA follows: TGTGCCAGCAGCCCGGGACAGGGGTACTCTGGAAACACCATATATTTT.

This sequence joins TRBV25-1 and TRBJ2-5; tentatively, D is TRBD2 (5 bases). CDR1 MGHDK and CDR2 SYGVNS come from the germline V gene. The CDR3 has 14 residues. Deletions cut 6 bases from V and 2 bases from J, with 13 bases between. The CDR3 region is CASRPLGEQETQYF. CDR3 DNA sequence: TGTGCCAGCAGGCCGCTCGGGGAGCAAGAGACCCAGTACTTC.

The chain is built from TRBV6-1 and TRBJ2-1; D might be TRBD1 (6 bases). Trimming took off 2 bases at V and 5 bases at J, with 16 bases between the two ends. The CDR3 length is 16 residues. From germline, CDR1 is MNHNS and CDR2 SASEGT. The CDR3 bases are TGTGCCAGCAGTGAATATTATCGGGACACCGACAATGAGCAGTTCTTC. This codes for CASSEYYRDTDNEQFF.

The J gene is TRBJ1-1, the V gene TRBV25-1, with D unresolved. The CDR3 has 13 residues. V lost 0 bases and J 3 bases, leaving 5 bases between the germline ends. Germline values: CDR1 MGHDK, CDR2 SYGVNS. The CDR3 spells CASSEYRDTEAFF. In nucleotides, the CDR3 is TGTGCCAGCAGTGAATACCGGGACACTGAAGCTTTCTTT. Full variable domain (outside the CDR3, taken from reference TRBV25-1 and TRBJ1-1): EADIYQTPRYLVIGTGKKITLECSQTMGHDKMYWYQQDPGMELHLIHYSYGVNSTEKGDLSSESTVSRIRTEHFPLTLESARPSHTSQYLCASSEYRDTEAFFGQGTRLTVV.

This clone has only one observation. The genes are TRBV2 and TRBJ1-1; the match to TRBD1 covers 8 bases. The CDR3 runs to 17 residues. The trim removed 1 base at V and 0 bases at J, leaving 7 bases unmatched. The germline CDR1 and CDR2 sequences are SNHLY and FYNNEI. CDR3 bases: TGTGCCAGCAGTGAAGGGGCAGGGGGCGCCCTGAACACTGAAGCTTTCTTT. Protein: CASSEGAGGALNTEAFF.

The V and J genes are TRBV11-2 and TRBJ2-5; 7 nucleotides align to TRBD2. The CDR3 runs 15 residues. V was clipped by 5 bases and J by 5 bases; unmatched bases: 11. Germline V lookup: CDR1 SGHAT, CDR2 FQNNGV. The CDR3 DNA follows: TGTGCCAGCAGCCGCGGTGGGGGGGTAGAGGAGACCCAGTACTTC. Translation gives CASSRGGGVEETQYF.

This chain connects TRBV7-9 to TRBJ1-6; 7 nucleotides match TRBD1. The germline CDR1 and CDR2 sequences are SEHNR and FQNEAQ (reference sequence). This CDR3 has 15 amino acids. V lost 1 base to trimming and J lost 7 bases; unmatched junction nucleotides: 4. CDR3 in DNA: TGTGCCAGCAGCTTAGAGGGACAGAAAAATTCACCCCTCCACTTT. This sequence encodes CASSLEGQKNSPLHF.

This chain uses TRBV10-1 with TRBJ2-1; TRBD1 might be the D (7 bases). This CDR3 is 13 amino acids long. Trimming cost V 5 bases and J 6 bases, with 11 bases left between them. The germline V gene encodes CDR1 WNHNN and CDR2 SYGVQD (reference sequence). The CDR3 DNA follows: TGCGCCAGCAGTTCAGGGGGGTTCAATGAGCAGTTCTTC. Its translation is CASSSGGFNEQFF.

This clone was detected only once. The V and J genes are TRBV23-1 and TRBJ1-2; TRBD1 is a possible D gene (6 bases). TRBV23-1 is filed as an ORF, its function uncertain. Trimming cost V 4 bases and J 0 bases, with 21 bases left between them. There are 18 residues in the CDR3. DNA of the CDR3: TGCGCCAGCAGTCGAGGGGAGGGAGGGGGAACCACTAACTATGGCTACACCTTC. It yields the protein CASSRGEGGGTTNYGYTF.

As concerns this clone: This sample includes further DNA sequences coding for the same CDR3. The rearrangement joins TRBV6-5 to TRBJ2-7, with D tentatively TRBD2 (6 bases). With 0 bases removed from V and 2 bases from J, the gap between germline ends came to 8 bases. The CDR3 has 14 residues. CDR1 and CDR2 from the germline V gene are MNHEY and SVGAGI. As DNA, the CDR3 is TGTGCCAGCAGTTACTCGCGGGGCCCCTACGAGCAGTACTTC. Protein sequence: CASSYSRGPYEQYF.

The chain carries TRBV25-1 and TRBJ1-1; D is possibly TRBD1 (5 bases). Germline V gene data show CDR1 as MGHDK and CDR2 as SYGVNS. V was cut by 1 base and J by 4 bases, with 13 bases left in between. The CDR3 spans 15 residues. The CDR3 protein is CASSEWAGEGTEAFF. The DNA for the CDR3 is TGTGCCAGCAGTGAATGGGCGGGGGAGGGCACTGAAGCTTTCTTT.

J is TRBJ1-1 and V is TRBV25-1; D may be TRBD1 (5 bases). The CDR3 loop spans 11 amino acids. The V gene's germline CDR1 is MGHDK and CDR2 SYGVNS. The V end was cut by 6 bases, the J end by 11 bases, with 13 bases between. The CDR3 DNA is TGTGCCAGCAGGTCGGGGGTATGGGCTTTCTTT. Translation: CASRSGVWAFF.

The chain links TRBV12-5 to TRBJ2-1; 7 nucleotides match TRBD2. CDR1 is LGHNT, CDR2 FRNRAP, per germline. V was pared by 10 bases and J by 3 bases, with 6 bases of the junction left unmatched. This CDR3 has 13 amino acids. The CDR3 sequence is CAIVLADYNEQFF. The CDR3 DNA reads TGTGCTATCGTCCTAGCGGACTACAATGAGCAGTTCTTC.

As to this clone: A junction boundary mismatches the germline segment, possibly from a read error. V is TRBV5-1 and J is TRBJ2-3; 10 positions match TRBD2. This CDR3 has 17 amino acids. The germline V gene encodes CDR1 SGHRS and CDR2 YFSETQ. The CDR3 DNA follows: TGCGTCAGCAGCTTGGTGCCTAGCGGGGGAGTCGCAGATACGCAGTATTTT. It encodes CVSSLVPSGGVADTQYF.